This T cell receptor beta chain was sequenced in a study of blood T cell repertoires in COVID-19. Some clones are missing from TCRdb's copy, which holds only in-frame ones; the method was immunoSEQ multiplex PCR. The table shows fewer than 350,000 clones, with 80% to 90% occurring only once. The V gene lost 3 bases and the J gene lost 4 bases, with 14 bases spanning the gap. The germline V gene encodes CDR1 KGHDR and CDR2 SFDVKD. The CDR3 consists of 15 residues. What was sequenced was PBMCs or T cells enriched from blood (not recorded which). The chain is built from TRBV24-1 and TRBJ2-5; possible D gene TRBD1, 5 bases. The clonotype originates from a man younger than 45 who had recovered from COVID-19. The CDR3 coding sequence is TGTGCCACCAGTGATCCGCAGGGTACCGGAGAGACCCAGTACTTC. The encoded protein is CATSDPQGTGETQYF.